This TCR beta chain was observed in a study of blood T cell repertoires in COVID-19. Study-level background: From the United States, Italy and Spain came samples of acute and convalescent COVID-19. In each case, the material was cDNA or gDNA derived from T cells, B-cell-depleted T cells, or PBMCs.

Donors of Cohort 3 who recovered were those that had two negative PCRs, clearance, or symptom resolution. In the original workflow: Using reference gene primer amplification, nucleated cell counts were estimated. Here immunoSEQ multiplex PCR was the method, and the copy in TCRdb shows in-frame clones only, minus some. That table supplies the V and J calls and clone size; D and trimming were determined from the DNA. The sample includes approximately 480,000 clones, around 90% of them seen just once. Per germline, CDR1 KGHSH and CDR2 LQKENI. CDR3 length: 15 residues. Trimming pared 6 bases from V and 0 bases from J, leaving 14 bases between.

The sample comprised PBMCs or T cells enriched from blood (not recorded which). The TCR sequence derives from a woman younger than 30 who had recovered from COVID-19. This chain links TRBV18 with TRBJ1-1; D not resolved. CDR3 sequence (DNA): TGTGCCAGCTCTAGGAGGGCGGAACTGAACACTGAAGCTTTCTTT. Protein product: CASSRRAELNTEAFF.